The following is a T cell receptor beta chain sequence with its context. No antigen is known for it. No much larger clone is present one base from it, and per-base qualities are unavailable. This record comes from a study of glioma-infiltrating T cells (dated by TCRdb to 2016 to 2017). Some background on the complete study: TCR alpha- and beta-chain repertoires were sequenced from glioma tissue, non-neoplastic brain tissue and matched peripheral blood mononuclear cells. To measure how far tissue and blood T-cell populations diverged, each tissue-infiltrating repertoire was compared against the peripheral blood repertoire of the same patient. The paired cohort comprised three low-grade glioma patients, roughly 8 primary glioblastoma patients and three non-glioma patients contributing non-neoplastic brain tissue.

TCR alpha and beta CDR3 regions were amplified with the iRepertoire nested amplicon-rescue multiplex PCR (arm-PCR) platform from RNA. The input for one-step reverse transcription and amplification was roughly 85-400 ng of tissue mRNA or PBMC total RNA. Following bead purification, Illumina adapters were added by a secondary multiplex PCR, and the libraries were gel-purified between 200 and 400 bp. Demultiplexing relied on internal 6-nucleotide barcodes carried by the libraries. Sequencing of the libraries was done on an Illumina MiSeq using 2x220 or 2x250 nucleotide paired-end reads. On the authors' methods: Paired reads were merged using FLASH 1.2.11 and aligned with BWA-MEM to the GRCh37 human genome, and TRA and TRB reads were then extracted. An IMGT-derived reference of cassette sequences and CDR3 motifs, with pseudogenes included, was used for V and J assignment. Three-frame translation of reads was performed, and productive CDR3s were defined as those with a C...FGXG motif and no stop codons. A clonotype was defined as a unique combination of a V-J cassette pair and a CDR3 amino acid sequence. Reads were filtered by Hamming distance, with the threshold set by the sequence error rate of each sample in mapped regions. TCRdb reanalyzed the raw reads on its own, using fastp at Q25 for trimming and MiXCR for clone calling, and kept in-frame beta chains. Rows merge per CDR3 protein into single entries with the most common DNA and genes. The V and J calls and clone size are TCRdb's, not the authors'. The sample table lists about 130,000 distinct CDR3 sequences, under 25% of them with a count of one. About a quarter of the sample lies in the top ten.

The paper's findings and limits, for the study overall: Group comparisons rested on small numbers: three non-neoplastic, three low-grade glioma and fewer than 10 glioblastoma patients. Only a very small number of CDR3 sequences turned up in both tissue and blood, a result put down to high CDR3 diversity combined with limited sampling. VJ-independent divergence between tissue and blood was below expectation in non-neoplastic patients but above expectation in all gliomas, especially low-grade gliomas.

The TCR sequence derives from a human donor with low-grade glioma or glioblastoma, undergoing nonglioma brain surgery, or in good health (not recorded which). The specimen sequenced was glioma tissue, nonneoplastic brain tissue, or PBMCs (not recorded which).

DNA sequence: TGTGCCAGCAGCTTAGGCCTGGAGACCCAGTACTTC. The resulting protein is CASSLGLETQYF. The chain uses TRBV13 and TRBJ2-5; a confident D gene designation cannot be given. CDR1 and CDR2, looked up from the germline V gene (reference sequence), are PRHDT and FYEKMQ. Reading from cysteine to phenylalanine, the CDR3 counts 12 amino acids. Of the read, only the CDR3 DNA is kept; its 36 bases are in frame from base 1. V is cut by 0 bases and J by 5 bases, and the space between the germline ends is 4 bases.